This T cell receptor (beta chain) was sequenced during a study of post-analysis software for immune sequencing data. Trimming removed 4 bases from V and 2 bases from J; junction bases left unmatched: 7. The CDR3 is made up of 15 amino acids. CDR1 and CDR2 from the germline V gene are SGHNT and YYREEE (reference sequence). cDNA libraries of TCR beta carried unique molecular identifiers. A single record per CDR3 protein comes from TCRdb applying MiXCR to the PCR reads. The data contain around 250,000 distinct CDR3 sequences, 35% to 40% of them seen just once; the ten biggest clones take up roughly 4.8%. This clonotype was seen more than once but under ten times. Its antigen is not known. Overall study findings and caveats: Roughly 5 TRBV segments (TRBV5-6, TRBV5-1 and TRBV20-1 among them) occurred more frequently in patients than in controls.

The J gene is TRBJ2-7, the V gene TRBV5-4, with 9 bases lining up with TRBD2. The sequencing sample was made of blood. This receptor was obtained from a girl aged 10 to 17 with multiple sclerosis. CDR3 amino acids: CASSPGTSPTYEQYF. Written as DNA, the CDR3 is TGTGCCAGCAGCCCCGGGACTAGCCCGACCTACGAGCAGTACTTC.